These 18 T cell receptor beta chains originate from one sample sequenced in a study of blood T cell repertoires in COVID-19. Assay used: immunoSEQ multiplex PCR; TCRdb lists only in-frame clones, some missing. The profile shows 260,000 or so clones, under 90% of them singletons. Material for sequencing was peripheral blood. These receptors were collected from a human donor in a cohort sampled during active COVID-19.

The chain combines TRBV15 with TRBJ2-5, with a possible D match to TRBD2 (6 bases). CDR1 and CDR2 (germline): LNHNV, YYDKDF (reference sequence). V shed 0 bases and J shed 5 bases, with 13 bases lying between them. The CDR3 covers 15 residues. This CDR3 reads CATSRDGVSGETQYF. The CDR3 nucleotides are TGTGCCACCAGCAGAGACGGAGTCAGCGGGGAGACCCAGTACTTC.

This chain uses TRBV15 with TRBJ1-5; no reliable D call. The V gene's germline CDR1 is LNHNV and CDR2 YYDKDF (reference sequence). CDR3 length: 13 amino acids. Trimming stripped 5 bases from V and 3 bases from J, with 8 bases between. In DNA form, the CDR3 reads TGTGCCACCAGCCTGTTTCCCAATCAGCCCCAGCATTTT. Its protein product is CATSLFPNQPQHF.

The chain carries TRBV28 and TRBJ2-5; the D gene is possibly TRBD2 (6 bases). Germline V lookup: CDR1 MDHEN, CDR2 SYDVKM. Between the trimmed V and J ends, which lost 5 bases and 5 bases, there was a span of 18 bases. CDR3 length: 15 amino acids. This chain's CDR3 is CASSTTSRGSETQYF. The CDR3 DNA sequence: TGTGCCAGCAGTACAACTTCTCGGGGGTCTGAGACCCAGTACTTC.

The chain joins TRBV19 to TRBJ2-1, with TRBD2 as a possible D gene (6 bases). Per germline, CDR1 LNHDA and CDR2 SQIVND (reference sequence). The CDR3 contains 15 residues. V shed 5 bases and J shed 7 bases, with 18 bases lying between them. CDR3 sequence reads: CASSPSWGLLNEQFF. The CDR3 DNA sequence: TGTGCCAGTAGTCCATCCTGGGGACTCCTAAATGAGCAGTTCTTC.

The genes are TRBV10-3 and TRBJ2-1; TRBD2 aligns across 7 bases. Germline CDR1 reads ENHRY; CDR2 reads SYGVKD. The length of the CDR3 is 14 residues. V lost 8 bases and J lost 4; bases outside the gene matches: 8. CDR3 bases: TGTGCCATCGGCCAGGCGGGGGAGTACAATGAGCAGTTCTTC. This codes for CAIGQAGEYNEQFF.

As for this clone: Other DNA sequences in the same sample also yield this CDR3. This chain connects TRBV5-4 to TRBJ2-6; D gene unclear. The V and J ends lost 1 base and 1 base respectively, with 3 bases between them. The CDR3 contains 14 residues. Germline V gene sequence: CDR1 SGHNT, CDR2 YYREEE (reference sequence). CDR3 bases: TGTGCCAGCAGCTTGTATTCTGGGGCCAACGTCCTGACTTTC. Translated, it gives CASSLYSGANVLTF.

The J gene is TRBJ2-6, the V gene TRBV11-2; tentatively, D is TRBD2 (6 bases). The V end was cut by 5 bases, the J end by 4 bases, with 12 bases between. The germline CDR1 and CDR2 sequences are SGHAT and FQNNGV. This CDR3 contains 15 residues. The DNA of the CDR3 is TGTGCCAGCAGCCTCAGGAGGGGCGGGGCCAACGTCCTGACTTTC. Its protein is CASSLRRGGANVLTF.

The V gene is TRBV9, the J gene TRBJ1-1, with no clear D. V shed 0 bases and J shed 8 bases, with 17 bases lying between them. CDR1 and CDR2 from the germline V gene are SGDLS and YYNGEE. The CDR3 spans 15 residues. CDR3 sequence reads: CASSVERLGIGEAFF. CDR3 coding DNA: TGTGCCAGCAGCGTAGAGAGGCTCGGGATCGGGGAAGCTTTCTTT.

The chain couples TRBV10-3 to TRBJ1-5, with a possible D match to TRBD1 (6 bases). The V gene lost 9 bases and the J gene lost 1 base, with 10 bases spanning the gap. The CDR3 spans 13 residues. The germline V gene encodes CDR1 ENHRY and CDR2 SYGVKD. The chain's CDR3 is CAIRDISNQPQHF. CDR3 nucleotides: TGTGCCATTAGGGACATAAGCAATCAGCCCCAGCATTTT.

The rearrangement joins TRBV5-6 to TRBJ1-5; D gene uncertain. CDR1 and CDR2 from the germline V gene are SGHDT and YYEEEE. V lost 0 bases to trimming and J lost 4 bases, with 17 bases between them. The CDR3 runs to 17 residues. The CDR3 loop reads CASSLAGNSVQNQPQHF. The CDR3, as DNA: TGTGCCAGCAGCTTGGCGGGTAATTCGGTGCAAAATCAGCCCCAGCATTTT.

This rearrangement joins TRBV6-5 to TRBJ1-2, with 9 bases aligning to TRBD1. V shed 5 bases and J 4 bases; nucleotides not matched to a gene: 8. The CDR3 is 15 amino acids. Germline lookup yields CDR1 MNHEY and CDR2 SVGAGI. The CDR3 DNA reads TGTGCCAGCAGTCTTAGGGGACAGGGTACCTATGGCTACACCTTC. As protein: CASSLRGQGTYGYTF.

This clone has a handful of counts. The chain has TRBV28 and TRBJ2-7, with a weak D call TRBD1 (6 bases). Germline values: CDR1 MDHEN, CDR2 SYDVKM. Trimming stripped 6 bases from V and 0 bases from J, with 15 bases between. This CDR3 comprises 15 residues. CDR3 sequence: CASSKGVGSSYEQYF. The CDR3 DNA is TGTGCCAGCAGCAAGGGGGTAGGGAGCTCCTACGAGCAGTACTTC.

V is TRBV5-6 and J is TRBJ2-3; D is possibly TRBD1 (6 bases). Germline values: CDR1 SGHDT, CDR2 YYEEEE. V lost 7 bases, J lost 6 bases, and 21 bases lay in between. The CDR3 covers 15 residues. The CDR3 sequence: CASLRMRTVVDTQYF. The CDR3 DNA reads TGTGCCAGCCTTCGAATGCGGACAGTTGTGGATACGCAGTATTTT.

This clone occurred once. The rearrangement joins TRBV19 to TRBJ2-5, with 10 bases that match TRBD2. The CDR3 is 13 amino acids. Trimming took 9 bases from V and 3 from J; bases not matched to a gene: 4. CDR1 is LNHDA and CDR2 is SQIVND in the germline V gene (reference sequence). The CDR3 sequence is CASSLAGKETQYF. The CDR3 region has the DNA TGTGCCAGCTCACTAGCGGGGAAAGAGACCCAGTACTTC.

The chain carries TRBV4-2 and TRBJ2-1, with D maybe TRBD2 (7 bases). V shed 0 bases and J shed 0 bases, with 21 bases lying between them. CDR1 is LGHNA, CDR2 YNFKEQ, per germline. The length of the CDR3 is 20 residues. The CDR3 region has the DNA TGTGCCAGCAGCCAAGATATGTTTTTCGGGGGGCCCAACTCCTACAATGAGCAGTTCTTC. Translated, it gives CASSQDMFFGGPNSYNEQFF.

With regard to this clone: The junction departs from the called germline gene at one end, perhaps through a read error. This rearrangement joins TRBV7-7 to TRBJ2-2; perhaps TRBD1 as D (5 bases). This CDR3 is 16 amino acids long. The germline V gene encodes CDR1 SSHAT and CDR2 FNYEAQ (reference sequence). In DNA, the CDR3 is TGTGCTAGCAGCTTAGATGCAGGGAAGAACACCGGGGAGCTGTTTTTT. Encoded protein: CASSLDAGKNTGELFF.

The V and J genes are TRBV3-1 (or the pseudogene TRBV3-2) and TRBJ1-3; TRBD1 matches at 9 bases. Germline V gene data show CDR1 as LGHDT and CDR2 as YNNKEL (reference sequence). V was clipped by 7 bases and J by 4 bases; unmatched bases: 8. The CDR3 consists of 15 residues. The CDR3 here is CASTLGQGLGNTIYF. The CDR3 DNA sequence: TGTGCCAGCACCCTTGGACAGGGGTTAGGAAACACCATATATTTT.

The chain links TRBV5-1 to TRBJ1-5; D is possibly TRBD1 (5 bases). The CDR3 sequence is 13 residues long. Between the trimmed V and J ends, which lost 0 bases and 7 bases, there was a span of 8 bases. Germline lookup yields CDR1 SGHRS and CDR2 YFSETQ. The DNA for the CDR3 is TGCGCCAGCAGCTTGGAAGGGGCGCAGCCCCAGCATTTT. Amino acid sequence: CASSLEGAQPQHF.